This is a list of T cell receptor beta chains from one sample in a study of beta chain features in type 1 diabetes. Only in-frame clones appear in the TCRdb table, and some are missing; sequencing was by immunoSEQ multiplex PCR. This sample has hundreds of thousands of clones, with approximately 15% found just once. The material sequenced was naive CD4+ T cells from blood. These receptors came from a man aged 18 to 29 with type 1 diabetes. CDR3s include the opening cysteine and the closing phenylalanine or tryptophan. D genes are given only for firm matches. The listing skips clone size in some rows; elsewhere it reads once, few, many or a size class.

d_gene | j_gene | abundance | v_gene | CDR3nt | CDR3aa
TRBD1 | TRBJ2-7 | few | TRBV18 | TGTGCCAGCTCCCCAAGGACAGGGGGCGGGTACGAGCAGTACTTC | CASSPRTGGGYEQYF
TRBD2 | TRBJ2-3 | NA | TRBV5-1 | TGCGCCAGCAGCTTCGTCGGGGGGGGGTCAGATACGCAGTATTTT | CASSFVGGGSDTQYF
TRBD2 | TRBJ2-2 | few | TRBV30 | TGTGCCTGGAGTTCGGGGGGGAACACCGGGGAGCTGTTTTTT | CAWSSGGNTGELFF
NA | TRBJ1-5 | few | TRBV7-2 | TGTGCCAGCAGCCCCAAATCCCACCCCGACATAAATAGCAATCAGCCCCAGCATTTT | CASSPKSHPDINSNQPQHF
NA | TRBJ2-1 | NA | TRBV14 | TGTGCCAGCAGCCAAGATCCGGGGTTCTGGGGGGACAGTTACAATGAGCAGTTCTTC | CASSQDPGFWGDSYNEQFF
TRBD1 | TRBJ1-4 | NA | TRBV4-1 | TGCGCCAGCAGCCAAGAAGGGGACAGGGATGAAAAACTGTTTTTT | CASSQEGDRDEKLFF
NA | TRBJ1-1 | few | TRBV5-1 | TGCGCCACGCAGGACAGCGGGAACACTGAAGCTTTCTTT | CATQDSGNTEAFF
NA | TRBJ2-1 | NA | TRBV28 | TGTGCCAGCACTAGCGTGGATGAGCAGTTCTTC | CASTSVDEQFF
TRBD2 | TRBJ2-7 | few | TRBV5-1 | TGCGCCAGCAGAATCGCTGGGACTACCTACGAGCAGTACTTC | CASRIAGTTYEQYF
TRBD1 | TRBJ1-2 | few | TRBV28 | TGTGCCAGCAGTGACAGGGTCGGTGGCTACACCTTC | CASSDRVGGYTF
NA | TRBJ2-7 | few | TRBV7-9 | TGTGCCAGCAGCTTTACCCAGGGCTTCAAGCAGTACTTC | CASSFTQGFKQYF
NA | TRBJ1-5 | NA | TRBV30 | TGTGCCTGGAGTCCCCGAGTGGATCAGCCCCAGCATTTT | CAWSPRVDQPQHF
TRBD2 | TRBJ2-1 | NA | TRBV5-4 | TGTGCCAGCAGCTTGGGCCTAGCGGGGACCAATGAGCAGTTCTTC | CASSLGLAGTNEQFF
TRBD2 | TRBJ2-2 | NA | TRBV5-4 | TGTGCCAGCAGCCCAGGACTAGCGGAAACCGGGGAGCTGTTTTTT | CASSPGLAETGELFF
NA | TRBJ2-5 | few | TRBV30 | TGTGCCTGGAGTGCACAGACCCAAGAGACCCAGTACTTC | CAWSAQTQETQYF
NA | TRBJ2-3 | NA | TRBV4-1 | TGCGCCAGCAGCCAAGAGAGAGCAGATACGCAGTATTTT | CASSQERADTQYF
TRBD2 | TRBJ2-3 | NA | TRBV28 | TGTGCCAGCGGCGAGATAGCGGGGACAGATACGCAGTATTTT | CASGEIAGTDTQYF
NA | TRBJ2-1 | few | TRBV19 | TGTGCCAGTATAAAGACTGGGGCGATCGCTGAGCAGTTCTTC | CASIKTGAIAEQFF
NA | TRBJ1-2 | NA | TRBV7-2 | TGTGCCAGCAGCTTAAGACAGGTGGTAAAGGCGGGTGGCTACACCTTC | CASSLRQVVKAGGYTF
TRBD1 | TRBJ2-5 | few | TRBV9 | TGTGCCAGCAGCGTAGAGGGGGCGGTGGGAGAGACCCAGTACTTC | CASSVEGAVGETQYF
NA | TRBJ1-2 | NA | TRBV5-6 | TGTGCCAGCAGCTTCAGGGAAACGGCTGGCTACACCTTC | CASSFRETAGYTF
TRBD1 | TRBJ2-7 | NA | TRBV6-5 | TGTGCCAGCAGTTACACCCGGACAGGGGGTACGAAGCAGTACTTC | CASSYTRTGGTKQYF
TRBD1 | TRBJ1-2 | NA | TRBV4-2 | TGTGCCAGCAGCCAGAGACAGGGAAGCTATGGCTACACCTTC | CASSQRQGSYGYTF
NA | TRBJ2-7 | few | TRBV7-9 | TGTGCCAGCAGCTTGAACAGGGAGTCCTACGAGCAGTACTTC | CASSLNRESYEQYF
TRBD1 | TRBJ2-7 | few | TRBV29-1 | TGCAGCGTTGCGGGACAGGGGAGCTCCTACGAGCAGTACTTC | CSVAGQGSSYEQYF
NA | TRBJ1-1 | few | TRBV7-2 | TGTGCCAGCAGCTTCCCCTACACTGAAGCTTTCTTT | CASSFPYTEAFF
NA | TRBJ1-4 | few | TRBV30 | TGTGCCTGGAGTGTACTCGCCGGTACAACTAATGAAAAACTGTTTTTT | CAWSVLAGTTNEKLFF
NA | TRBJ2-6 | few | TRBV11-2 | TGTGCCAGCAGCTTAAGGTCGGGACACTTCTCTGGGGCCAACGTCCTGACTTTC | CASSLRSGHFSGANVLTF
NA | TRBJ2-2 | NA | TRBV11-2 | TGTGCCAGCAGATATGCCGGGGTTTACACCGGGGAGCTGTTTTTT | CASRYAGVYTGELFF
TRBD1 | TRBJ1-5 | NA | TRBV6-6 | TGTGCCAGCAGTTCGGACAGGGGGAGGAATCAGCCCCAGCATTTT | CASSSDRGRNQPQHF
TRBD1 | TRBJ2-3 | NA | TRBV7-9 | TGTGCCAGCAGACGGACAGGGGGCTCAGATACGCAGTATTTT | CASRRTGGSDTQYF
NA | TRBJ2-5 | few | TRBV5-4 | TGTGCCAGCAGCTTGGGGGCACAAGAGACCCAGTACTTC | CASSLGAQETQYF
NA | TRBJ2-2 | NA | TRBV7-2 | TGTGCCAGCAGCATACACCAGGGTGCCGGGGAGCTGTTTTTT | CASSIHQGAGELFF
NA | TRBJ2-3 | NA | TRBV5-1 | TGCGCCAGCAGCTGGGGACTTAGCACAGATACGCAGTATTTT | CASSWGLSTDTQYF
NA | TRBJ1-2 | few | TRBV11-2 | TGTGCCAGCAGCCCCCTTGGGCAGGGCTATGGCTACACCTTC | CASSPLGQGYGYTF
NA | TRBJ1-1 | few | TRBV6-5 | TGTGCCAGCAGTTCTCAGTGGACATACCGTGAAGCTTTCTTT | CASSSQWTYREAFF
TRBD2 | TRBJ2-3 | few | TRBV9 | TGTGCCAGCAGCGAGCGGGGAAGCACAGATACGCAGTATTTT | CASSERGSTDTQYF
NA | TRBJ2-7 | few | TRBV5-1 | TGCGCCAGCAGCTCATTATCAGGGGGGTGGTACGAGCAGTACTTC | CASSSLSGGWYEQYF
TRBD2 | TRBJ2-1 | NA | TRBV7-9 | TGTGCCAGCAGCTCCGCGACCGGGACTAGCGGGAGGGGTGAGCAGTTCTTC | CASSSATGTSGRGEQFF
TRBD2 | TRBJ2-1 | few | TRBV7-9 | TGTGCCAGCAGCTTGCACAGGACTAGCGGTTACAATGAGCAGTTCTTC | CASSLHRTSGYNEQFF
NA | TRBJ2-7 | NA | TRBV4-2 | TGTGCCAGCAGCCTTGGTTCGGGGATCGAGCAGTACTTC | CASSLGSGIEQYF
TRBD2 | TRBJ2-1 | NA | TRBV14 | TGTGCCAGCAGCAGAAGACTAGCGGGGGGTGAGCAGTTCTTC | CASSRRLAGGEQFF
NA | TRBJ2-5 | NA | TRBV6-6 | TGTGCCAGCAGTTACTCGCTCAGCCAAGAGACCCAGTACTTC | CASSYSLSQETQYF
TRBD2 | TRBJ2-5 | few | TRBV5-1 | TGCGCCAGCAGCCCGGCGACTAGCGGCCTCCAAGAGACCCAGTACTTC | CASSPATSGLQETQYF
TRBD1 | TRBJ1-1 | few | TRBV19 | TGTGCCAGTAGTTTACCCCACAGGGGGCGCGGAGCTTTCTTT | CASSLPHRGRGAFF